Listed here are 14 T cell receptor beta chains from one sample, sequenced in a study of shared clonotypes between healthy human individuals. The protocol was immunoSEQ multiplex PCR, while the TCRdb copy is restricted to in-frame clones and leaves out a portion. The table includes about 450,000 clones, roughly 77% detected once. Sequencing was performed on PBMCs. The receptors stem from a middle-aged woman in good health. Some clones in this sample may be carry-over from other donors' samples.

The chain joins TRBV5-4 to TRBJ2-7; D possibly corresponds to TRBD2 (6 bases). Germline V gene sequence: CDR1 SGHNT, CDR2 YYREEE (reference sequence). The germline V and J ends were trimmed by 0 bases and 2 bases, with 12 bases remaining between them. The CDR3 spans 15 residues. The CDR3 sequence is CASSLAGAGAYEQYF. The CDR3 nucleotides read TGTGCCAGCAGCTTGGCCGGAGCGGGTGCCTACGAGCAGTACTTC.

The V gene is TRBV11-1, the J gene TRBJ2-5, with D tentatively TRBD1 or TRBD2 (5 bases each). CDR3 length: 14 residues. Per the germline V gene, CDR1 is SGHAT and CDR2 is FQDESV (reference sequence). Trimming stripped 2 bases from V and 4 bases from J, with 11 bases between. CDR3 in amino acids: CASSLSGRRETQYF. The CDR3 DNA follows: TGTGCCAGCAGCTTATCGGGACGCCGAGAGACCCAGTACTTC.

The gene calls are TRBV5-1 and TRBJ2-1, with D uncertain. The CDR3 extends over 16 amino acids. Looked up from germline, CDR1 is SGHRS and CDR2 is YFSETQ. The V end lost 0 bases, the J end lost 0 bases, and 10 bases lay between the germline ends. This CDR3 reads CASSLVPAGSYNEQFF. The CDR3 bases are TGCGCCAGCAGCTTGGTACCCGCCGGCTCCTACAATGAGCAGTTCTTC.

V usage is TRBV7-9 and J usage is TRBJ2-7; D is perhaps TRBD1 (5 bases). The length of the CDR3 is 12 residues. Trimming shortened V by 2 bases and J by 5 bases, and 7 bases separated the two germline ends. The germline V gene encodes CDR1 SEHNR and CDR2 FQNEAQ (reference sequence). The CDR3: CASSLQGDEQYF. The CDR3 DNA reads TGTGCCAGCAGCTTACAGGGTGACGAGCAGTACTTC.

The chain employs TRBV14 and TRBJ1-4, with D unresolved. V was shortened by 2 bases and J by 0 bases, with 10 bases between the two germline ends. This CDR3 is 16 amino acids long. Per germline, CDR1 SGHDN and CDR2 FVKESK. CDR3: CASSQYRASTNEKLFF. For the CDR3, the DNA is TGTGCCAGCAGCCAATATCGGGCCTCAACTAATGAAAAACTGTTTTTT.

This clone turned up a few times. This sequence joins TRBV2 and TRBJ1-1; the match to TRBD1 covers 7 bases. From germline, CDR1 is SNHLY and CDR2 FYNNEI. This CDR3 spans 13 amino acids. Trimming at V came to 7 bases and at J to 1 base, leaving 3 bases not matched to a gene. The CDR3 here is CASTGQRNTEAFF. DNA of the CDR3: TGTGCCAGCACGGGACAGAGGAACACTGAAGCTTTCTTT.

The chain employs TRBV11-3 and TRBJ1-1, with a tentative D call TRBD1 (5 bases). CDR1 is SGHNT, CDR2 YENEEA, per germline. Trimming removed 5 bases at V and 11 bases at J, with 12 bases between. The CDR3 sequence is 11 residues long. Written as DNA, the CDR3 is TGTGCCAGCAGCCCCGACAGTAAGGCTTTCTTT. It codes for CASSPDSKAFF.

The chain's CDR3 is CASSPRQPYYGYTF. The CDR3 DNA reads TGTGCCAGCAGTCCTCGACAGCCCTACTATGGCTACACCTTC. The rearrangement links TRBV2 to TRBJ1-2; D is possibly TRBD1 (5 bases). The CDR3 is 14 amino acids. Trimming took 5 bases from V and 3 from J, leaving 13 bases between them. CDR1 and CDR2 from the germline V gene are SNHLY and FYNNEI.

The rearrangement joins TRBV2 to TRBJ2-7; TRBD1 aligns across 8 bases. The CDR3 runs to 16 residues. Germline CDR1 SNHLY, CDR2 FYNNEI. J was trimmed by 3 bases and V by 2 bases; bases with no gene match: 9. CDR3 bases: TGTGCCAGCAGTGAACAGGGGGCCCTGATGGGCTACGAGCAGTACTTC. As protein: CASSEQGALMGYEQYF.

The chain's CDR3 is CSVDTGVEQFF. CDR3 sequence (DNA): TGCAGCGTGGATACAGGGGTTGAGCAGTTCTTC. The chain joins TRBV29-1 to TRBJ2-1; TRBD1 aligns across 7 bases. CDR1 and CDR2 (germline): SQVTM, ANQGSEA. V gave up 6 bases and J gave up 9 bases; unmatched junction bases: 5. CDR3 length: 11 amino acids.

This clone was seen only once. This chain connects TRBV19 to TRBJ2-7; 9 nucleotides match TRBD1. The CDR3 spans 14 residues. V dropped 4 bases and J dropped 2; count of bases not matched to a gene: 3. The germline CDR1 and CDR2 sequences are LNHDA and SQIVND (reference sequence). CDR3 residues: CASSTTGGPYEQYF. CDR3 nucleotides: TGTGCCAGTAGTACGACAGGGGGACCCTACGAGCAGTACTTC.

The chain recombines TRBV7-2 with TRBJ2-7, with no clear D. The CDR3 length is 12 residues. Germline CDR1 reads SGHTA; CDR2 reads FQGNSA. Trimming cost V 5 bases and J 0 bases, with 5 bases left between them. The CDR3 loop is CASSPLSYEQYF. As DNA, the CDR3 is TGTGCCAGCAGCCCCCTCTCCTACGAGCAGTACTTC.

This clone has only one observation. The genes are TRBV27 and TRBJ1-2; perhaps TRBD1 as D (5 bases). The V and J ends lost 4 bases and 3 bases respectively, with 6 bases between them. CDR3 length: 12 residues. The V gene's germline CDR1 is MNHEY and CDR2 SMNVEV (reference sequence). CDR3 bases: TGTGCCAGCAGTTGGGGGTACTATGGCTACACCTTC. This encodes CASSWGYYGYTF.

The CDR3 reads CASSVTGTSGSGGDTQYF. Here the CDR3 DNA reads TGCGCCAGCAGCGTAACCGGGACTAGCGGGAGTGGGGGAGATACGCAGTATTTT. The rearrangement links TRBV5-1 to TRBJ2-3; TRBD2 matches 14 bases. This CDR3 has 18 residues. J lost 5 bases, V lost 4 bases, and 12 bases had no gene match. CDR1 SGHRS and CDR2 YFSETQ come from the germline V gene.